Below are 15 T cell receptor beta chains sequenced from a single sample in a study of blood T cell repertoires in COVID-19. The assay was immunoSEQ multiplex PCR, and TCRdb's table has in-frame clones only and misses some. Here the sample spans over 200,000 clones, over 75% being singletons. The sample consisted of peripheral blood. The receptor set was obtained from a woman aged 40-49 years with acute or convalescent COVID-19.

As DNA, the CDR3 is TGTGCCAGCAGCCTAAGCGGGGTTAACACCGGGGAGCTGTTTTTT. This codes for CASSLSGVNTGELFF. The rearrangement uses TRBV5-4 and TRBJ2-2; 7 nucleotides align to TRBD2. The junction had 5 bases not matched to a gene; V was cut back by 4 bases and J by 2 bases. The CDR3 totals 15 residues. Germline V gene data show CDR1 as SGHNT and CDR2 as YYREEE (reference sequence).

This rearrangement joins TRBV3-1 (or the pseudogene TRBV3-2) to TRBJ1-1, with D perhaps TRBD1 (5 bases). This CDR3 region has 14 residues. Trimming shortened V by 2 bases and J by 5 bases, and 12 bases separated the two germline ends. CDR1 and CDR2 (germline): LGHDT, YNNKEL (reference sequence). In nucleotides, the CDR3 is TGTGCCAGCAGCCAAAGAACCAGGGATACTGAAGCTTTCTTT. The encoded protein is CASSQRTRDTEAFF.

V is TRBV4-1 and J is TRBJ1-1; D perhaps matches TRBD1 (6 bases). Germline V gives CDR1 MGHRA, CDR2 YSYEKL. The V gene lost 4 bases and the J gene lost 11 bases, with 17 bases spanning the gap. This CDR3 is 13 amino acids long. The DNA of the CDR3 is TGCGCCAGCAGCCCCGACAGGCGGCTAGAGGCTTTCTTT. This encodes CASSPDRRLEAFF.

This rearrangement joins TRBV6-5 to TRBJ1-3, with TRBD1 as a possible D gene (6 bases). Germline CDR1 is MNHEY and CDR2 is SVGAGI. Trimming took off 8 bases at V and 7 bases at J, with 15 bases between the two ends. The CDR3 runs 13 residues. This chain's CDR3 is CASYPGQTNTIYF. The CDR3 DNA is TGTGCCAGCTACCCGGGACAAACGAACACCATATATTTT.

The chain links TRBV11-2 to TRBJ2-3, with 9 bases fitting TRBD1. The V gene's germline CDR1 is SGHAT and CDR2 FQNNGV. This CDR3 has 17 amino acids. V was pared by 4 bases and J by 2 bases, with 10 bases of the junction left unmatched. CDR3 amino acids: CASSSPLGTGITDTQYF. The CDR3 DNA sequence: TGTGCCAGCAGCTCACCTCTCGGGACAGGGATCACAGATACGCAGTATTTT.

V usage is TRBV2 and J usage is TRBJ2-5, with TRBD2 matching over 8 bases. Looked up from germline, CDR1 is SNHLY and CDR2 is FYNNEI. The CDR3 is 15 residues long. V lost 8 bases, J lost 3 bases, and 11 bases stayed unmatched. The CDR3 region is CASGLAGRAEETQYF. In DNA form, the CDR3 reads TGTGCCAGCGGGCTAGCGGGTCGCGCGGAAGAGACCCAGTACTTC.

The V call is TRBV6-6, the J call TRBJ2-3, with 9 bases identical to TRBD1. The CDR3 contains 13 residues. Germline V lookup: CDR1 MNHNY, CDR2 SVGAGI (reference sequence). V gave up 5 bases and J gave up 9 bases; unmatched junction bases: 6. The DNA of the CDR3 is TGTGCCAGCAGTCTACAGGGGGCAGTCACGCAGTATTTT. Amino acids: CASSLQGAVTQYF.

The chain uses TRBV5-1 and TRBJ1-1; TRBD1 aligns across 7 bases. J was trimmed by 1 base and V by 0 bases; bases with no gene match: 9. Germline CDR1 SGHRS, CDR2 YFSETQ. The CDR3 has 17 amino acids. The CDR3 region is CASSLAGQIHRNTEAFF. CDR3 in DNA: TGCGCCAGCAGCTTGGCGGGACAGATTCACAGGAACACTGAAGCTTTCTTT. The full variable domain, rest sourced from reference TRBV5-1 and TRBJ1-1, is KAGVTQTPRYLIKTRGQQVTLSCSPISGHRSVSWYQQTPGQGLQFLFEYFSETQRNKGNFPGRFSGRQFSNSRSEMNVSTLELGDSALYLCASSLAGQIHRNTEAFFGQGTRLTVV.

The chain couples TRBV19 to TRBJ2-1; 10 nucleotides line up with TRBD1. Losses at the gene ends were 3 bases for V and 4 bases for J; bases not matched to a gene: 0. Germline V gene data show CDR1 as LNHDA and CDR2 as SQIVND (reference sequence). The length of the CDR3 is 14 residues. The CDR3 loop is CASSMGQGYNEQFF. CDR3 sequence (DNA): TGTGCCAGTAGTATGGGACAGGGGTACAATGAGCAGTTCTTC.

In its sample, this clone was seen a few times. The chain has TRBV14 and TRBJ1-2; D may be TRBD1 (5 bases). CDR1 and CDR2 from the germline V gene are SGHDN and FVKESK. V was pared by 1 base and J by 8 bases, with 11 bases between. The CDR3 runs to 13 residues. This chain's CDR3 is CASSQGRVAGYTF. In DNA, the CDR3 is TGTGCCAGCAGCCAAGGCAGGGTTGCGGGCTACACCTTC.

The chain recombines TRBV4-1 with TRBJ2-2; no clear D. V was cut by 1 base and J by 3 bases, with 15 bases left in between. Germline V lookup: CDR1 MGHRA, CDR2 YSYEKL. The CDR3 covers 17 residues. CDR3 region: CASSQGRVLAYTGELFF. Written as DNA, the CDR3 is TGCGCCAGCAGCCAAGGGAGAGTTCTTGCGTACACCGGGGAGCTGTTTTTT.

The chain joins TRBV5-1 to TRBJ2-2, with TRBD2 identical over 9 bases. Germline V gives CDR1 SGHRS, CDR2 YFSETQ. V lost 6 bases to trimming and J lost 0 bases; unmatched junction nucleotides: 6. The length of the CDR3 is 16 residues. CDR3 in amino acids: CASTGTSLANTGELFF. CDR3 sequence (DNA): TGCGCCAGCACCGGGACTAGCCTGGCGAACACCGGGGAGCTGTTTTTT.

This chain links TRBV12-5 with TRBJ2-1; D might be TRBD2 (5 bases). V was cut by 2 bases and J by 8 bases, with 16 bases left in between. Germline CDR1 LGHNT, CDR2 FRNRAP. The CDR3 runs 15 residues. The CDR3 protein is CASGLRGNLFHEQFF. The CDR3 bases are TGTGCTAGTGGTTTGAGAGGGAACCTCTTCCATGAGCAGTTCTTC. Full variable domain (remainder filled in from reference TRBV12-5 and TRBJ2-1): DARVTQTPRHKVTEMGQEVTMRCQPILGHNTVFWYRQTMMQGLELLAYFRNRAPLDDSGMPKDRFSAEMPDATLATLKIQPSEPRDSAVYFCASGLRGNLFHEQFFGPGTRLTVL.

The V and J genes are TRBV3-1 (or the pseudogene TRBV3-2) and TRBJ2-3; 9 nucleotides agree with TRBD1. CDR1 and CDR2 (germline): LGHDT, YNNKEL (reference sequence). This CDR3 is 16 amino acids long. The trim removed 4 bases at V and 2 bases at J, leaving 7 bases unmatched. As DNA, the CDR3 is TGTGCCAGCAGCCGCCTCGGGACAGGGCCCACAGATACGCAGTATTTT. Protein: CASSRLGTGPTDTQYF.

The chain uses TRBV19 and TRBJ2-1; tentative D call: TRBD2 (5 bases). Looked up from germline, CDR1 is LNHDA and CDR2 is SQIVND (reference sequence). Trimming removed 4 bases from V and 6 bases from J, with 16 bases in between. The CDR3 covers 15 residues. CDR3 DNA sequence: TGTGCCAGTAGTACCACATTAGGACTCATCAATGAGCAGTTCTTC. It translates to CASSTTLGLINEQFF.